This T cell receptor beta chain was profiled in a study of CD8+ T cells in alopecia areata. Study overall: Treatment with tofacitinib (6 to 18 months) was followed by 6 months off drug. Severity among treated patients was scored by the percentage of scalp area affected.

Points on this clone: Its antigen is as yet unknown.

The CDR3 consists of 13 residues. Germline V gene lookup returns CDR1 SQVTM and CDR2 ANQGSEA. The V gene end was trimmed by 7 bases and the J gene end by 3 bases; junction bases not matched to a gene: 6. Findings and caveats of the study: Alopecia totalis/universalis scalp especially showed more expanded CD8+ clones than normal scalp.

Reverse transcription of extracted RNA yielded cDNA, which provided the sequencing template. The repertoire was sequenced with immunoSEQ multiplex PCR; TCRdb's copy has only in-frame clones and lacks some. The sample holds about 210,000 clones, about 64% seen once. Regarding treatment: oral pan-JAK inhibitor, 5-10 mg twice daily. This sequence originates from a human donor with alopecia areata. V gene TRBV29-1 combines with J gene TRBJ2-3; 8 bases fit TRBD1. The source was CD4+ T cells sorted from blood, collected at week 4, from a patient treated with tofacitinib. CDR3 protein: CSATGTGTDTQYF. The DNA of the CDR3 is TGCAGCGCCACCGGGACAGGTACAGATACGCAGTATTTT.